Listed below are T cell receptor beta chains from one sample, sequenced in a study of CD8+CD57+ T cells in acquired aplastic anemia. TCRdb analysed the reads with MiXCR anew, one entry per CDR3 protein. This table has some 140,000 distinct CDR3 sequences, about 54% appearing once. Sequencing was done on a sample of sorted CD4+, CD8+, or CD8+CD57+ T cells (not recorded which) from PBMCs. These TCRs come from a human donor with aplastic anemia. CDR3s include the opening cysteine and the closing phenylalanine or tryptophan. D genes are given only for firm matches. Rows may omit the clone size; those that give it use once, few, many or a size class.

TRBD2,many,TRBJ2-1,TRBV20-1,CSARDLAGTQYNEQFF,TGCAGTGCTAGAGATCTAGCGGGGACCCAATACAATGAGCAGTTCTTC
TRBD1,many,TRBJ1-6,TRBV9,CASSEGAGDSPLHF,TGTGCCAGCAGCGAGGGGGCAGGGGATTCACCCCTCCACTTT
-,-,TRBJ2-7,TRBV7-9,CASSLAGGPYEQYF,TGTGCCAGTAGCTTAGCCGGAGGCCCCTACGAGCAGTACTTC
TRBD2,many,TRBJ2-1,TRBV29-1,CSVETSGLEQFF,TGCAGCGTTGAAACTAGCGGCCTTGAGCAGTTCTTC
-,-,TRBJ1-5,TRBV6-1,CASTMGVRGRQPQHF,TGTGCCAGCACCATGGGCGTCAGGGGCCGTCAGCCCCAGCATTTT
-,-,TRBJ1-1,TRBV7-8,CASSLAWVGVSEAFF,TGTGCCAGCAGCTTGGCTTGGGTGGGAGTCTCTGAAGCTTTCTTT
-,-,TRBJ1-5,TRBV27,CASSLGRGGMAQHF,TGTGCCAGCAGTTTAGGCAGGGGAGGAATGGCCCAGCATTTT
-,-,TRBJ1-6,TRBV2,CASRLRDGGFSPLHF,TGTGCCAGCAGACTCCGGGACGGGGGTTTTTCACCCCTCCACTTT
-,-,TRBJ2-5,TRBV7-3,CASSLGIIDSQETQYF,TGTGCCAGCAGCTTAGGGATTATCGACAGCCAAGAGACCCAGTACTTC
-,few,TRBJ2-3,TRBV10-3,CAISEPSLSTDTQYF,TGTGCCATCAGTGAGCCTAGCCTTAGCACAGATACGCAGTATTTT
-,-,TRBJ1-4,TRBV2,CASSDRWGKLFF,TGTGCCAGCAGTGACCGATGGGGTAAACTGTTTTTT
-,few,TRBJ1-1,TRBV10-3,CAISELYENTEAFF,TGTGCCATCAGTGAACTTTACGAGAACACTGAAGCTTTCTTT
-,few,TRBJ2-5,TRBV7-2,CASSKGQETQYF,TGTGCCAGCAGCAAGGGCCAAGAGACCCAGTACTTC
-,many,TRBJ1-5,TRBV4-2,CASSLGEGRAASNQPQHF,TGTGCCAGCAGCCTCGGGGAAGGACGGGCCGCTTCGAATCAGCCCCAGCATTTT
-,-,TRBJ2-2,TRBV24-1,CATSDRQNTGELFF,TGTGCCACCAGTGACCGACAGAACACCGGGGAGCTGTTTTTT
-,-,TRBJ1-5,TRBV19,CASIGTEGGGNQPQHF,TGTGCCAGTATTGGGACCGAAGGGGGTGGCAATCAGCCCCAGCATTTT
-,many,TRBJ2-2,TRBV19,CASSLQSNTGELFF,TGTGCCAGTAGCCTTCAGTCGAACACCGGGGAGCTGTTTTTT
TRBD2,-,TRBJ2-1,TRBV24-1,CATSETSASSYNEQFF,TGTGCCACCAGTGAAACTAGCGCCAGCTCCTACAATGAGCAGTTCTTC
-,many,TRBJ2-7,TRBV20-1,CSARSHQGALYEQYF,TGCAGTGCTAGATCCCACCAGGGTGCCTTATACGAGCAGTACTTC
-,-,TRBJ1-2,TRBV20-1,CSADMTGINYGYTF,TGCAGTGCTGACATGACAGGAATTAACTATGGCTACACCTTC
TRBD2,few,TRBJ2-7,TRBV7-3,CASSPGGLEEQYF,TGTGCCAGCAGCCCGGGGGGGTTGGAGGAGCAGTACTTT
TRBD1,few,TRBJ2-2,TRBV6-1,CASSPKQGWGELFF,TGTGCCAGCAGTCCGAAACAGGGGTGGGGGGAGCTGTTTTTT
-,-,TRBJ2-1,TRBV29-1,CSVGLPGGEQFF,TGCAGCGTTGGACTACCTGGGGGTGAGCAGTTCTTC